The TCR beta chain described here comes from a study of cytomegalovirus exposure and HLA in healthy donors. A remark on this clone: Antigen: not known.

Study-wide points: Later, an analysis found that common viral pathogens appeared to be linked with several of the most significant clusters.

The primer mix had 60 Vbeta and 13 Jbeta primers. Data came from immunoSEQ multiplex PCR; TCRdb stores just in-frame clones and leaves some out. Among about 200,000 clones listed, approximately 86% were seen once. The CDR3 has 13 residues. Unmatched junction bases numbered 2, after V lost 1 base and J lost 6 bases. Germline CDR1 SGHRS, CDR2 YFSETQ. The chain links TRBV5-1 to TRBJ2-7; 9 bases fit TRBD2. The material sequenced was PBMCs. This TCR was recovered from a woman aged 25 to 39 in good health and CMV-seronegative. CDR3 amino acids: CASSLTSGSEQYF. The CDR3 DNA is TGCGCCAGCAGCTTGACTAGCGGGTCCGAGCAGTACTTC.